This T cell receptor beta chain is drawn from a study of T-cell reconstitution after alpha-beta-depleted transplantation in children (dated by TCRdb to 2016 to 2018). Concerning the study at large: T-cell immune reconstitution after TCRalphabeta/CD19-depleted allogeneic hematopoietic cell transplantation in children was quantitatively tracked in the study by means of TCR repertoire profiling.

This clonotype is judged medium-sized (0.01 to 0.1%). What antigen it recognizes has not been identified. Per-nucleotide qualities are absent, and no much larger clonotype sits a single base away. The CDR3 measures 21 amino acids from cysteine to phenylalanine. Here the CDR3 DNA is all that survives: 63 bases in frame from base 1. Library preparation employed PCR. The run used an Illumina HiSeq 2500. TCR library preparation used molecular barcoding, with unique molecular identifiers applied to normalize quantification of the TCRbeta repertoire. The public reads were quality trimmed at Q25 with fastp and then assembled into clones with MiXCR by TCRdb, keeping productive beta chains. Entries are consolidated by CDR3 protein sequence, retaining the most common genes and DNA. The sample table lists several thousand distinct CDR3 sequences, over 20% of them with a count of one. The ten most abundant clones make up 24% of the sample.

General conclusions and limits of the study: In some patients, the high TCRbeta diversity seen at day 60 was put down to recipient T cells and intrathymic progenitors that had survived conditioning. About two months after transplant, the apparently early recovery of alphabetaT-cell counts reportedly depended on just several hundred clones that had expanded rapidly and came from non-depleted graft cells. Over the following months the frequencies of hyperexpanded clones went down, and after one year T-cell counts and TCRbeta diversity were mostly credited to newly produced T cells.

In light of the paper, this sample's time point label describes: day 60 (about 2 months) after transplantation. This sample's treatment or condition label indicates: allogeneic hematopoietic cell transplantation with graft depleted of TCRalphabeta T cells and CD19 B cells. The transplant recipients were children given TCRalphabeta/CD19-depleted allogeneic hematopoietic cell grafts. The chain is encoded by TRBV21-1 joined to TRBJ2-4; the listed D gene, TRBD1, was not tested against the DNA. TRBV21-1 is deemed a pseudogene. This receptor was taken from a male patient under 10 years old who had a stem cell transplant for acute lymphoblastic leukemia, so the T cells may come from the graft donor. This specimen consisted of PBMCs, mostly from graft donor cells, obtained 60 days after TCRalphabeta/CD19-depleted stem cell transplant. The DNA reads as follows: TGTGCCAGCAGCAAGGCGGCCGGGACAGGGTATGGCCTGCAGACGGAAAACATTCAGTACTTC. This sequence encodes CASSKAAGTGYGLQTENIQYF.